Listed here are 6 T cell receptor beta chains from one sample, sequenced in a study of tumor-infiltrating lymphocytes in primary liver carcinoma. TCR beta cDNA came from around 500 ng total RNA, primed with a constant-region primer. TCR beta libraries came from three nested multiplex PCR rounds using slightly modified ARM-PCR. A C-beta reverse primer and TRBV1-TRBV30 forward primers served in each of the first two PCR rounds, at 10 cycles apiece. TCRdb itself ran the multiplex PCR reads through MiXCR, one entry per CDR3 protein. The sample yields almost 200,000 distinct CDR3 sequences, about 61% seen once. The authors took blood RNA from unsorted whole blood and also extracted germline DNA. Sequenced material: peripheral blood. The receptors stem from a woman aged 55-69 years with primary liver carcinoma and hepatitis B virus infection.

This clonotype was seen only once. The junction and the germline gene differ at one end; a read error may be behind it. V is TRBV29-1 and J is TRBJ1-1; D is undetermined. The CDR3 is 13 residues long. Looked up from germline, CDR1 is SQVTM and CDR2 is ANQGSEA. CDR3 nucleotide sequence: TGCAGCGTCTCAGGAGTAATGAACACTGAAGCATCCTTT. This sequence encodes CSVSGVMNTEASF.

Concerning this clonotype itself: A clone one base away is much larger, so this may be a read error. The chain joins TRBV6-5 to TRBJ1-1; no firm D call. Looked up from germline, CDR1 is MNHEY and CDR2 is SVGAGI. V lost 4 bases to trimming and J lost 6 bases, with 12 bases between them. The CDR3 sequence is 13 residues long. This chain's CDR3 is CASSSSSYAEAFF. CDR3 bases: TGTGCCAGCAGTTCCTCCTCTTACGCTGAAGCTTTCTTT.

Concerning this clonotype itself: Possible read error: a much larger clone is one base away. The CDR3 coding sequence is TGTGCCAGCAGCCGATGGGGGGTCACGACAGATACGCAGTATTTT. As protein: CASSRWGVTTDTQYF. The J gene is TRBJ2-3, the V gene TRBV6-1, with TRBD2 as a possible D gene (6 bases). V lost 6 bases and J 3 bases, leaving 16 bases between the germline ends. Germline V gene data show CDR1 as MNHNS and CDR2 as SASEGT. The CDR3 length is 15 residues.

Details on this clonotype: The conserved final phenylalanine or tryptophan is absent from the CDR3, which likely points to a read error. The chain recombines TRBV11-2 with TRBJ2-7; perhaps D is TRBD1 or TRBD2 (5 bases each). This CDR3 region has 14 residues. The germline V gene encodes CDR1 SGHAT and CDR2 FQNNGV. CDR3 in DNA: TGTGCCAGTAGCTTTGGTGGGGGCTCCTACGAGCAGTACTTA. Translated: CASSFGGGSYEQYL.

In its sample, this clonotype was seen many times. This chain links TRBV6-5 with TRBJ2-3; D remains unclear. The V end lost 0 bases, the J end lost 0 bases, and 4 bases lay between the germline ends. The V gene's germline CDR1 is MNHEY and CDR2 SVGAGI. The CDR3 spans 14 residues. CDR3 bases: TGTGCCAGCAGTTACTCTGACAGCACAGATACGCAGTATTTT. Encoded protein: CASSYSDSTDTQYF.

The V and J genes are TRBV21-1 and TRBJ1-1. TRBV21-1 counts as a pseudogene. The CDR3 runs 11 residues. The CDR3 here is CASSIATEAFF. Here the CDR3 DNA reads TGTGCCAGCAGTATCGCCACTGAAGCTTTCTTT.